Described below is a single T cell receptor beta chain sequence and its context. As yet, its antigen is unknown. The CDR3 extends over 14 amino acids. Germline lookup yields CDR1 GTSNPN and CDR2 SVGIG (reference sequence). V lost 2 bases and J 4 bases, leaving 14 bases between the germline ends. The record originates from a study of Tregs in tolerant kidney transplant recipients. The study's findings and limits: Biological reproducibility was not directly addressed, but technical replication error appeared minimal.

Method: immunoSEQ multiplex PCR; TCRdb's copy keeps in-frame clones and lacks some. The data hold 100,000 to 150,000 clones, with approximately 90% observed a single time. Source material: CD4+ T cells from blood. This sequence originates from a human donor in good health. This sequence joins TRBV30 and TRBJ1-2; D ambiguous. This chain's CDR3 is CAWSLKVSGYGYTF. CDR3 DNA: TGTGCCTGGAGTTTAAAAGTAAGCGGCTATGGCTACACCTTC.